One and the same sample provided the 11 T cell receptor beta chains below, sequenced in a study of human T cells and chemical hapten exposure. TCRdb independently ran MiXCR on the 5' RACE reads; one entry per CDR3 protein. Of 110,000 or so distinct CDR3 sequences listed, approximately 20% are singletons. Extraction yielded total RNA from whole blood (unfractionated). The receptors shown here come from a human donor in good health.

Details on this clonotype: Germline is not matched at one junction end, which may reflect a read error. The chain is built from TRBV6-1 and TRBJ2-4; the match to TRBD1 covers 11 bases. This CDR3 is 16 amino acids long. The germline V gene has CDR1 MNHNS and CDR2 SASEGT. CDR3 protein: CTSIGGQGVAKNIQYF. The CDR3 nucleotides read TGTACCAGCATCGGGGGACAGGGGGTAGCCAAAAACATTCAGTACTTC.

The V and J genes are TRBV19 and TRBJ2-3; the match to TRBD2 covers 7 bases. Germline CDR1 reads LNHDA; CDR2 reads SQIVND (reference sequence). CDR3 size: 16 residues. Trimming at V came to 5 bases and at J to 2 bases, leaving 10 bases not matched to a gene. The CDR3 loop reads CASSYSELADTDTQYF. DNA for the CDR3: TGTGCCAGTAGTTACTCGGAGCTAGCGGACACAGATACGCAGTATTTT.

This clonotype was seen more than once but under ten times. The J gene is TRBJ1-1, the V gene TRBV5-1, with TRBD1 identical over 9 bases. The CDR3 length is 16 residues. Germline V CDR1 and CDR2: SGHRS, YFSETQ. V lost 0 bases and J lost 5; bases outside the gene matches: 8. The CDR3 loop reads CASSLDGTGLGTEAFF. In nucleotides, the CDR3 is TGCGCCAGCAGCTTGGATGGGACAGGGCTTGGGACTGAAGCTTTCTTT.

J is TRBJ1-2 and V is TRBV28; D unclear. V shed 3 bases and J shed 2 bases, with 7 bases lying between them. The CDR3 contains 13 residues. CDR1 is MDHEN, CDR2 SYDVKM, per germline. This CDR3 is CASSFGRNYGYTF. The CDR3 DNA reads TGTGCCAGCAGTTTCGGGCGCAACTATGGCTACACCTTC.

This clonotype was observed at least ten times. The chain uses TRBV28 and TRBJ2-1, with D perhaps matching TRBD2 (5 bases). The CDR3 is 15 amino acids. In germline, CDR1 is MDHEN, CDR2 SYDVKM. Between the trimmed V and J ends, which lost 3 bases and 4 bases, there was a span of 13 bases. The CDR3 DNA sequence: TGTGCCAGCAGTTTCCGGGGTGGCGGGTACAATGAGCAGTTCTTC. This gives the protein CASSFRGGGYNEQFF. Drawing the rest from reference TRBV28 and TRBJ2-1, the complete variable domain is DVKVTQSSRYLVKRTGEKVFLECVQDMDHENMFWYRQDPGLGLRLIYFSYDVKMKEKGDIPEGYSVSREKKERFSLILESASTNQTSMYLCASSFRGGGYNEQFFGPGTRLTVL.

The chain carries TRBV6-6 and TRBJ1-5, with TRBD1 identical over 11 bases. The CDR3 totals 19 residues. Trimming took 2 bases from V and 1 from J; bases not matched to a gene: 10. CDR1 and CDR2 from the germline V gene are MNHNY and SVGAGI (reference sequence). CDR3 nucleotides: TGTGCCAGCAGTTACACCAATTCCGGGACAGGGGGGAGCAATCAGCCCCAGCATTTT. Translating gives CASSYTNSGTGGSNQPQHF.

There are a few counts of this clonotype. V and J are TRBV9 and TRBJ2-7; 14 bases align to TRBD2. The CDR3 runs to 15 residues. Trimming took 3 bases from V and 7 from J; bases not matched to a gene: 6. Germline V gene data show CDR1 as SGDLS and CDR2 as YYNGEE. CDR3: CASSEGGLAGVEQYF. CDR3 bases: TGTGCCAGCAGCGAGGGGGGACTAGCGGGAGTTGAGCAGTACTTC.

The genes are TRBV12-3 or TRBV12-4 and TRBJ2-3; D possibly corresponds to TRBD1 (5 bases). This CDR3 contains 15 residues. Trimming shortened V by 5 bases and J by 6 bases, and 18 bases separated the two germline ends. For the CDR3, the DNA is TGTGCCAGCAGTGGGGCCATCCGGAGTGGGGATACGCAGTATTTT. Protein: CASSGAIRSGDTQYF.

There are a few counts of this clonotype. The chain combines TRBV5-5 with TRBJ1-4; tentative D call: TRBD1 (6 bases). The CDR3 contains 15 residues. Germline V CDR1 and CDR2: SGHKS, YYEKEE (reference sequence). V lost 1 base and J lost 5, with 12 bases in between. The CDR3 here is CASSLFSGQNEKLFF. The CDR3 DNA sequence: TGTGCCAGCAGCTTGTTCAGCGGACAGAATGAAAAACTGTTTTTT.

This chain joins TRBV20-1 and TRBJ1-1; D unclear. The CDR3 extends over 13 amino acids. With 4 bases removed from V and 2 bases from J, the gap between germline ends came to 11 bases. Germline lookup yields CDR1 DFQATT and CDR2 SNEGSKA (reference sequence). CDR3 sequence: CSAIFVRNTEAFF. The CDR3, as DNA: TGCAGTGCTATTTTTGTCAGAAACACTGAAGCTTTCTTT.

This clonotype was seen at least ten times. The CDR3 nucleotides are TGCAGTGCTAGAGATCTGGCCCCCGGAACTGGAAACACCATATATTTT. Encoded protein: CSARDLAPGTGNTIYF. This rearrangement joins TRBV20-1 to TRBJ1-3; D unresolved. Trimming cost V 0 bases and J 2 bases, with 14 bases left between them. The CDR3 consists of 16 residues. Germline assignment: CDR1 DFQATT and CDR2 SNEGSKA (reference sequence).